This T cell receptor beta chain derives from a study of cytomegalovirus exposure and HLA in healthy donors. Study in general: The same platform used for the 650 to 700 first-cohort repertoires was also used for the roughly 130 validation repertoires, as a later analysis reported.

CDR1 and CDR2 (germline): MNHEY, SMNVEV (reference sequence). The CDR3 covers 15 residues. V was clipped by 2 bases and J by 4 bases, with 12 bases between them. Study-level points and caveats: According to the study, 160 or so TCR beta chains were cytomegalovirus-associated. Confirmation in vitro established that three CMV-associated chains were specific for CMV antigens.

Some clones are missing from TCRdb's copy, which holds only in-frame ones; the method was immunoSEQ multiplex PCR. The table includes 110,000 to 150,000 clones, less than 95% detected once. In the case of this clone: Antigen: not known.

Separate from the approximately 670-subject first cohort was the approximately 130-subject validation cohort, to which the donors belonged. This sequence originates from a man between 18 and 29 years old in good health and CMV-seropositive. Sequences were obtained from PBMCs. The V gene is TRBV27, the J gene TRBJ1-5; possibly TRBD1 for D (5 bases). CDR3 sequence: CASSLSQGGNQPQHF. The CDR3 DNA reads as TGTGCCAGCAGTTTAAGTCAGGGTGGGAATCAGCCCCAGCATTTT.